The present entry profiles one T cell receptor (beta chain) with its context. Its antigen is not known. These data come from a study of CD8 T cells in Susac syndrome. Study in general: There were Susac syndrome patients who were therapy-naive at blood draw, others on corticosteroids, and others on intravenous immunoglobulin alone. Overall study results and limits: Only a relatively small number of individuals were included in the TCR sequencing and HLA analysis.

There are 14 residues in the CDR3. Looked up from germline, CDR1 is SGDLS and CDR2 is YYNGEE. The ends were cut back, 2 bases at V and 6 bases at J, with 14 bases in the middle. The RNA input was roughly 0.45 to 1 ug, and it was reverse transcribed with random hexamers. By means of immunoSEQ multiplex PCR, TCR beta CDR3 spanning 54 Vbeta and 13 Jbeta underwent amplification. TCRdb independently ran MiXCR on the immunoSEQ multiplex PCR reads; one entry per CDR3 protein. The sample consists of 150,000 to 200,000 distinct CDR3 sequences, roughly 95% of them appearing once. Negative isolation yielded CD8+ and CD4+ T cells; FACS enriched TEMRA cells.

This sequence originates from a human donor with Susac syndrome. The sequenced material came from CD4+ T cells from PBMCs. The V and J genes are TRBV9 and TRBJ1-1; D may be TRBD1 (6 bases). The CDR3 DNA is TGTGCCAGCAGCGTCCGACAGGCCTCCTCTGAAGCTTTCTTT. Protein: CASSVRQASSEAFF.